This TCR beta chain comes out of a study of early T cells in non-severe SARS-CoV-2 infection. The J segment lost 10 bases and the V segment lost 0 bases, leaving 7 bases of the junction unmatched. The CDR3 loop spans 16 amino acids. Per germline, CDR1 LGHNA and CDR2 YNFKEQ. TCRdb redid the calling of the 5' RACE reads with MiXCR, one entry per CDR3 protein. This sample yields 40,000 to 55,000 distinct CDR3 sequences, of which roughly 6.1% are seen a single time; 20% belongs to the top ten. This clonotype was counted many times. This chain uses TRBV4-2 with TRBJ1-6; the match to TRBD1 covers 9 bases. This clonotype originated in an adult who was a healthcare worker with PCR-confirmed SARS-CoV-2 infection or an uninfected control (not recorded which). The sequencing here drew on whole blood, taken at baseline. The CDR3 DNA follows: TGTGCCAGCAGCCAAGACACGGGACAGGGAGGCTCACCCCTCCACTTT. Protein: CASSQDTGQGGSPLHF.